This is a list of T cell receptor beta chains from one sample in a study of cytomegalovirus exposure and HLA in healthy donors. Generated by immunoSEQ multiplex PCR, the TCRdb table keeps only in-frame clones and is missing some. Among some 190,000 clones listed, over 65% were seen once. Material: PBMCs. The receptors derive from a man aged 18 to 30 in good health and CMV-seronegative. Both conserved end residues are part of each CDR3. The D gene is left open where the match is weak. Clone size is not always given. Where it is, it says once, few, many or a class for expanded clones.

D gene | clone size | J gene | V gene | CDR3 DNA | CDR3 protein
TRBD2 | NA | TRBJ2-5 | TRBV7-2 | TGTGCCAGCAGCTCTTACGGGGGGGTTTCTCCCGAGACCCAGTACTTC | CASSSYGGVSPETQYF
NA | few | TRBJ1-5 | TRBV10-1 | TGCGCCAGCAGTTCAGGGGATAGCAATCAGCCCCAGCATTTT | CASSSGDSNQPQHF
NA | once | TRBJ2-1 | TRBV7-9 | TGTGCCAGCAGCAGTCTTGGAGCGATGGCCTACAATGAGCAGTTCTTC | CASSSLGAMAYNEQFF
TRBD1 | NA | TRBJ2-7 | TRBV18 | TGTGCCAGCTCACGAGAAATAGGACAGGGGTCCTACGAGCAGTACTTC | CASSREIGQGSYEQYF
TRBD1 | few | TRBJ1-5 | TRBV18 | TGTGCCAGCTCACGCGGGACAGGGGGAAATCAGCCCCAGCATTTT | CASSRGTGGNQPQHF
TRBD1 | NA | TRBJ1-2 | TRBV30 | TGTGCCTGGACCTGGGCAGGGGGATTGTTCTCCTATGGCTACACCTTC | CAWTWAGGLFSYGYTF
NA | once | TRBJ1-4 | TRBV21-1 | TGTGCCAGCAGCCCAACCGGATACAGGGCCGGAGCAACTAATGAAAAACTGTTTTTT | CASSPTGYRAGATNEKLFF
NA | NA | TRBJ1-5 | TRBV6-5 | TGTGCCAGCAGTTACTCTGGGATCGGGGGCAATCAGCCCCAGCATTTT | CASSYSGIGGNQPQHF
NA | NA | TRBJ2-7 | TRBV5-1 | TGCGCCAGCAGCTTTTCCGGGAGCCCCTACGAGCAGTACTTC | CASSFSGSPYEQYF
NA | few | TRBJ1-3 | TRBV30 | TGTGCCTGGAGTGGAGGGCTGGGAAACACCATATATTTT | CAWSGGLGNTIYF
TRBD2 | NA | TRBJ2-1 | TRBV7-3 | TGTGCCAGCAGCTCGTGGGGGAGCGGGGGAACCTACAATGAGCAGTTCTTC | CASSSWGSGGTYNEQFF
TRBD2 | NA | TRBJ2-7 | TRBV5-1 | TGCGCCAGCAGCCGGAGCGGGAGCCCCCACGAGCAGTACTTC | CASSRSGSPHEQYF
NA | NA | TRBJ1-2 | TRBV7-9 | TGTGCCAGCAGCTCCAGCGGAGGGACGTATGGCTACACCTTC | CASSSSGGTYGYTF
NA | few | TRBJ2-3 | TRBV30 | TGTGCCTGGAGAAAAGGGGGGGGGACAGATACGCAGTATTTT | CAWRKGGGTDTQYF
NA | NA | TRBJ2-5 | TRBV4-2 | TGTGCCAGCAGCCAAGGTGGGACTGGCCCAGAGACCCAGTACTTC | CASSQGGTGPETQYF
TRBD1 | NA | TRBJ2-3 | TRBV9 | TGTGCCAGCAGCGTTAAGACAGGGCCCCCAGATACGCAGTATTTT | CASSVKTGPPDTQYF
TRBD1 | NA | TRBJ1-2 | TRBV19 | TGTGCCACTAGGGACAGGGGGCTAGCTGGCTACACCTTC | CATRDRGLAGYTF
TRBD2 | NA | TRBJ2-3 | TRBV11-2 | TGTGCCAGCAGCTTAGAGGGTCTAGCGGGGCAAACCGGGGATACGCAGTATTTT | CASSLEGLAGQTGDTQYF
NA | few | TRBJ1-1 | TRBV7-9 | TGTGCCAGCAGCTTAGTCGGGAACACTGAAGCTTTCTTT | CASSLVGNTEAFF
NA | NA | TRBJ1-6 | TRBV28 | TGTGCCAGCAGTCCCCCCAGGGGATATAATTCACCCCTCCACTTT | CASSPPRGYNSPLHF
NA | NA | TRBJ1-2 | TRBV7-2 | TGTGCCAGCAGGGGGACAAGTAGGGTGGAAGGCTACACCTTC | CASRGTSRVEGYTF
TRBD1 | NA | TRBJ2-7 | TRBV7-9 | TGTGCCAGCAGCTACTCCGGGACAGACTACGAGCAGTACTTC | CASSYSGTDYEQYF
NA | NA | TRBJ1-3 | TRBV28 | TGTGCCAGCAGTTTACCGTCGGGGGGGAAAGGAAACACCATATATTTT | CASSLPSGGKGNTIYF
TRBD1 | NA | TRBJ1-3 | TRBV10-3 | TGTGCCATCAGTGACCTGGGACAGGGGAACACCATATATTTT | CAISDLGQGNTIYF
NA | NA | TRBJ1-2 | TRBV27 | TGTGCCAGCAGTTTATCAGGGGTTCCTGGCTACACCTTC | CASSLSGVPGYTF
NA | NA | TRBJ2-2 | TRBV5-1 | TGCGCCAGCAGTTCGACAGTAGCCGGCACCGGGGAGCTGTTTTTT | CASSSTVAGTGELFF
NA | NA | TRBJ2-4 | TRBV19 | TGTGCCAGTAGCCCCCGGGGGATAGCCAAAAACATTCAGTACTTC | CASSPRGIAKNIQYF
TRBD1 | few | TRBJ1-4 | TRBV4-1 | TGCGCCAGCAGCCAAGGTGCCGGACAGGGCGATTATGAAAAACTGTTTTTT | CASSQGAGQGDYEKLFF
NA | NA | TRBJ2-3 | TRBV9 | TGTGCCAGCAGCGGGGGACACGGAACAGATACGCAGTATTTT | CASSGGHGTDTQYF
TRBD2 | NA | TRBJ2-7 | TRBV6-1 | TGTGCCAGCAGTGAAGCCGGTAGCGGGAGCTACGAGCAGTACTTC | CASSEAGSGSYEQYF
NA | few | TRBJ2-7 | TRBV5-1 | TGCGCCAGCAGCTTGGGGCAGGGCCGGAACGAGCAGTACTTC | CASSLGQGRNEQYF
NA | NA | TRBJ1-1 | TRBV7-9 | TGTGCCAGCAGCTCGACCCCCGGGAAACCCGTCGCTGAAGCTTTCTTT | CASSSTPGKPVAEAFF
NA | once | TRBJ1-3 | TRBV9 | TGTGCCAGCAGCGTAGGTTTGGCTAGGTCGGCGATTGGAAACACCATATATTTT | CASSVGLARSAIGNTIYF
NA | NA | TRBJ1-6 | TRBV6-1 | TGTGCCAGCAGTGCCGGGAATTCACCCCTCCACTTT | CASSAGNSPLHF
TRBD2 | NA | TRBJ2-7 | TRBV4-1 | TGCGCCAGCAGCCAGGAAATAGCGGGTTTCTACGAGCAGTACTTC | CASSQEIAGFYEQYF
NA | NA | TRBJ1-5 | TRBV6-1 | TGTGCCACCAGGGACACCTTGAGCAATCAGCCCCAGCATTTT | CATRDTLSNQPQHF
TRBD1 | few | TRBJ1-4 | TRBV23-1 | TGCGCCAGCAGTCAATCCGCCGGACAGGGAAATGAAAAACTGTTTTTT | CASSQSAGQGNEKLFF
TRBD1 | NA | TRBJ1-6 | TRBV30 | TGTGCCTGGAGTTCAAAGGGGACAGGGGAAGAAGGCGCGGTAAATTCACCCCTCCACTTT | CAWSSKGTGEEGAVNSPLHF
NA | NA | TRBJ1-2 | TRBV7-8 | TGTGCCAGCAGCTTTCGCACGGGTTATGGCTACACCTTC | CASSFRTGYGYTF